This TCR beta chain was captured in a study of blood T cell repertoires in COVID-19. In germline, CDR1 is WSHSY, CDR2 SAAADI. V was cut by 10 bases and J by 7 bases, with 13 bases left in between. The CDR3 has 11 residues. Those enrolled, adults aged roughly 18 to 90 years, came from some 25 US areas. Only in-frame clones appear in the TCRdb table, and some are missing; sequencing was by immunoSEQ multiplex PCR. Of about 250,000 clones listed, around 91% are singletons. J is TRBJ1-1 and V is TRBV10-2; D is perhaps TRBD1 (5 bases). Sequenced sample: PBMCs or T cells enriched from blood (not recorded which). The sequence was obtained from a woman aged 18-29 years who had recovered from COVID-19. CDR3: CATNQGIEAFF. Written as DNA, the CDR3 is TGCGCCACGAACCAGGGAATTGAAGCTTTCTTT.